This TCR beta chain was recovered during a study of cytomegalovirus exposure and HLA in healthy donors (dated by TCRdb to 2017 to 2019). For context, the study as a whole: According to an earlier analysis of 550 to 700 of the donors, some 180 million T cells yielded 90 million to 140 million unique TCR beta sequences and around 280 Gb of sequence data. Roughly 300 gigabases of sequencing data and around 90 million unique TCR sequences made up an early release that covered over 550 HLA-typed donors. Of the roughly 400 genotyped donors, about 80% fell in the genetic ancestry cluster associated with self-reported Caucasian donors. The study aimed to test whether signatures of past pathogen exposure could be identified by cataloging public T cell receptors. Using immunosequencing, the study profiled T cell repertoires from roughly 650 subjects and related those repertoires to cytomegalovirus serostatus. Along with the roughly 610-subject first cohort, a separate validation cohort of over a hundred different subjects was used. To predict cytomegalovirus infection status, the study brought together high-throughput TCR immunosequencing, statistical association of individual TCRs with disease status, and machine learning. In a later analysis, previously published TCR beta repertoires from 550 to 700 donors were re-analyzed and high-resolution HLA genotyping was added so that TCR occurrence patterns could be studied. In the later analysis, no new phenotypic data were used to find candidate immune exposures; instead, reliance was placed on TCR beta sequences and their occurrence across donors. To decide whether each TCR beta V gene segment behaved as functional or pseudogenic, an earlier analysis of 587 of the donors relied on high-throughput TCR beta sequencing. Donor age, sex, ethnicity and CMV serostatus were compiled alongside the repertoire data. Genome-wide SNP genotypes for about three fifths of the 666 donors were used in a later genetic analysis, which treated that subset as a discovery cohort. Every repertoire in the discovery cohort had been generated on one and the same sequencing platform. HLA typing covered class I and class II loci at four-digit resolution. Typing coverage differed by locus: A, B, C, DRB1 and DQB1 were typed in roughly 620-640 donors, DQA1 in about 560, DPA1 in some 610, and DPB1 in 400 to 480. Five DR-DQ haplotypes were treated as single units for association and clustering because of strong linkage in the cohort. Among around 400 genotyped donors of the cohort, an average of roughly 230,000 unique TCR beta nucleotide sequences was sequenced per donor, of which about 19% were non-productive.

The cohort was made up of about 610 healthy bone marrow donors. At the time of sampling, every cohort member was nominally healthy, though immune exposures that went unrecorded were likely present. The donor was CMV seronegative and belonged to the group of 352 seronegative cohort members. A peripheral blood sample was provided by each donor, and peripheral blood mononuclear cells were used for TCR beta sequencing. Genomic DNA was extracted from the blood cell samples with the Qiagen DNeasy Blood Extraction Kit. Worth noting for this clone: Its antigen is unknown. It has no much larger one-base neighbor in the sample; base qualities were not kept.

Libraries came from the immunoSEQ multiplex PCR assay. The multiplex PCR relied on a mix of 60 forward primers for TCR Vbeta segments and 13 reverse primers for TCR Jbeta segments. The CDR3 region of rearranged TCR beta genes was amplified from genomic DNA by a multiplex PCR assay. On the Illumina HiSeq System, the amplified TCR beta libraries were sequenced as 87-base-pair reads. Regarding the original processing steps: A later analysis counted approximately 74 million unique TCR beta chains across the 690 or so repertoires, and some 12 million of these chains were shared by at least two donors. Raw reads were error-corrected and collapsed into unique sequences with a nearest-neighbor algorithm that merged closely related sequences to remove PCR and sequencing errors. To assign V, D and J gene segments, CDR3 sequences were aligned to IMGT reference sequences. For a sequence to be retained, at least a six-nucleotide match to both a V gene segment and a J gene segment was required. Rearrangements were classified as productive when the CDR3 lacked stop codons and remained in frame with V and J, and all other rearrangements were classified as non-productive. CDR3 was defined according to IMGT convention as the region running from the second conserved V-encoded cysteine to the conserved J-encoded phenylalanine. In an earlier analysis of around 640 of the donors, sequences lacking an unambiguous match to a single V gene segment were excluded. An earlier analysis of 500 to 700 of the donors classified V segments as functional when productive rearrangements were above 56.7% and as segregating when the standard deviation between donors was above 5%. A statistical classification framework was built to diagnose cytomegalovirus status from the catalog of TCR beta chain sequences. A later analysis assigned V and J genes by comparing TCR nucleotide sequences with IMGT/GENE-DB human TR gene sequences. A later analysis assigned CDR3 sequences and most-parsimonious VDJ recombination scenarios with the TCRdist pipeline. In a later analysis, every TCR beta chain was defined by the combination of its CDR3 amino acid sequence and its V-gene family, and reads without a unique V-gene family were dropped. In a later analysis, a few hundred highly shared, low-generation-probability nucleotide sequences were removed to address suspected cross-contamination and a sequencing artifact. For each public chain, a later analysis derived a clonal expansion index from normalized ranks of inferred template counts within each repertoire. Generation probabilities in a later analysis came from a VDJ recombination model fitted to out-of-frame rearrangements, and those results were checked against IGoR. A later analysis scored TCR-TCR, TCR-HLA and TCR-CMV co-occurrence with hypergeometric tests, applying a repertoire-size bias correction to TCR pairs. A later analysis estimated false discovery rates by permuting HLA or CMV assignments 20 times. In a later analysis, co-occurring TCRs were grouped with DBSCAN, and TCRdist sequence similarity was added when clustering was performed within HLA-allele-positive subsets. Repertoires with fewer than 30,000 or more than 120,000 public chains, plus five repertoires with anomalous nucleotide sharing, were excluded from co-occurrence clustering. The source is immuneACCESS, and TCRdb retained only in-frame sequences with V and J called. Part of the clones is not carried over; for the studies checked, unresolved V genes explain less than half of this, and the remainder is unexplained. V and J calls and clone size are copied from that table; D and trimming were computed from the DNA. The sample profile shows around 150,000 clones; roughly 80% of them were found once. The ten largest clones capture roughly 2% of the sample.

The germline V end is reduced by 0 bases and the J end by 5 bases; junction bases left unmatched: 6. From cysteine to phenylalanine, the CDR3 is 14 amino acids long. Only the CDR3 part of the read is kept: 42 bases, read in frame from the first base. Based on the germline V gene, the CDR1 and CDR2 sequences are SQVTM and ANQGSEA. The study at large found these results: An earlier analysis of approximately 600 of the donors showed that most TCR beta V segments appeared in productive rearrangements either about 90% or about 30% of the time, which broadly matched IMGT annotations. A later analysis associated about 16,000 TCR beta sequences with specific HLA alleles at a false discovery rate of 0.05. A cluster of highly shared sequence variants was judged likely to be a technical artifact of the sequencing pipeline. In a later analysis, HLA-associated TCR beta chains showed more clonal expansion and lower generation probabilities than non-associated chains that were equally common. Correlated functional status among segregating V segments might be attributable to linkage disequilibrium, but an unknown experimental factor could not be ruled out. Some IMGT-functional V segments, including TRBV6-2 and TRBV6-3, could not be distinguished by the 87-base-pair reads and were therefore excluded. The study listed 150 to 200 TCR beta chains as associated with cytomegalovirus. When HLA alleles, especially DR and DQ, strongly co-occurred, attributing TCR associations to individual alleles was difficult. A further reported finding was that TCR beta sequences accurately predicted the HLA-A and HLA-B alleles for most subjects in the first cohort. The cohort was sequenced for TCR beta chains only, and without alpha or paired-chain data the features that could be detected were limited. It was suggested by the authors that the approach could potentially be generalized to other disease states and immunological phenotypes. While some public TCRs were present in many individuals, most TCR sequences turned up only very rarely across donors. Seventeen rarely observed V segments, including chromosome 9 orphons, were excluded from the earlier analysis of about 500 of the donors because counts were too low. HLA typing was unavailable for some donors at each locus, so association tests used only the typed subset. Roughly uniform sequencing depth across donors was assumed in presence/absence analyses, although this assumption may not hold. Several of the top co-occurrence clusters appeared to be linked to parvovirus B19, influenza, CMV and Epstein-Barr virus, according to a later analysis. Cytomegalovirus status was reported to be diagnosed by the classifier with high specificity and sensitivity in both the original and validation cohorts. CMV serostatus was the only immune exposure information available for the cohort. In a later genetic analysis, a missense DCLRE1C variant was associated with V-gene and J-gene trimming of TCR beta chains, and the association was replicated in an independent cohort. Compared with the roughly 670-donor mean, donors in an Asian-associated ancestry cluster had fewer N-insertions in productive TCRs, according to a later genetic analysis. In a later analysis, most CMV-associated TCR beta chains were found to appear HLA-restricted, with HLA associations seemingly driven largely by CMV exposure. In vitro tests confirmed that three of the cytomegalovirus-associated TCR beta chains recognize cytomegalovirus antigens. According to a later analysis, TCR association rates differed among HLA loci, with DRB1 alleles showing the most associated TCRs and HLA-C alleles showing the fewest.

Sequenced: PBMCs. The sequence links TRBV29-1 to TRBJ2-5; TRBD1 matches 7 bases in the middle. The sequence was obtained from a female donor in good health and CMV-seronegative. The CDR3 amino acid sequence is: CSVEEPGGSETQYF. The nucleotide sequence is TGCAGCGTTGAAGAGCCAGGGGGTAGCGAGACCCAGTACTTC.